The clone carrying this T cell receptor beta chain was observed a few times. Its antigen remains unidentified. For repertoire sequencing, the TCR beta CDR3 regions were amplified from RNA transcripts. An opening RT-PCR round employed HTBI primers and preceded a second-round multiplex PCR. TCRdb processed the multiplex PCR reads anew with MiXCR; each CDR3 protein has one entry. Among over a million distinct CDR3 sequences listed, 35% to 40% were seen once. Patients were left out if they had other autoimmune diseases, uncontrolled infections, pregnancy or lactation. This record comes from a study of Graves' ophthalmopathy and Graves' hyperthyroidism. Study findings and constraints: Detected in blood as well were most expanded thyroid clonotypes with frequency above 0.001. Ophthalmopathy was separated from stable hyperthyroidism by a 13-signature model with roughly 90% sensitivity and 75% to 83% specificity. At 65% to 71% sensitivity and 72.22% specificity, the model predicted progression of the ophthalmopathy.

This clonotype originated in an adult man with Graves' hyperthyroidism. The specimen sequenced was peripheral blood or thyroid tissue (not recorded which).

The CDR3 DNA is TGTGCCAGTAGTATAGGGAGCGGGAGCAGGTACGAGCAGTACTTC. Amino acids: CASSIGSGSRYEQYF. The chain combines TRBV19 with TRBJ2-7; TRBD2 aligns across 8 bases. The germline gives CDR1 LNHDA, CDR2 SQIVND (reference sequence). The CDR3 consists of 15 residues. V lost 1 base to trimming and J lost 4 bases; unmatched junction nucleotides: 6.